The 18 T cell receptor beta chains below all came from one sample that was sequenced in a study of blood T cell repertoires in COVID-19. Libraries were prepared by immunoSEQ multiplex PCR; TCRdb keeps only in-frame clonotypes and omits some of them. The data contain about 160,000 clones, around nine tenths of them singletons. The specimen sequenced was peripheral blood. The receptors were sampled from a man aged 50 to 59 with acute or convalescent COVID-19.

V usage is TRBV9 and J usage is TRBJ1-1, with 9 bases that match TRBD1. Germline V gives CDR1 SGDLS, CDR2 YYNGEE. The CDR3 sequence is 13 residues long. V lost 2 bases, J lost 5 bases, and 1 base stayed unmatched. CDR3 loop: CASSVGQGTEAFF. As DNA, the CDR3 is TGTGCCAGCAGCGTGGGACAGGGTACTGAAGCTTTCTTT.

The chain employs TRBV4-1 and TRBJ2-1; 8 bases are a match to TRBD2. The ends lost 0 bases at V and 5 bases at J; junction bases unmatched: 12. The CDR3 extends over 18 amino acids. CDR1 is MGHRA, CDR2 YSYEKL, per germline. CDR3 bases: TGCGCCAGCAGCCAAGATACCGCCTTCCGGGAGGGCCACAATGAGCAGTTCTTC. This translates into CASSQDTAFREGHNEQFF.

The chain links TRBV2 to TRBJ2-3; 10 bases line up with TRBD1. The V segment lost 8 bases and the J segment 2 bases; nucleotides outside the gene matches: 10. The CDR3 is made up of 16 amino acids. Germline-derived CDR1 and CDR2 are SNHLY and FYNNEI. This chain's CDR3 is CASQAGGTGATDTQYF. The CDR3 bases are TGTGCCAGCCAAGCAGGTGGGACAGGGGCCACAGATACGCAGTATTTT.

V and J are TRBV4-2 and TRBJ2-3; D ambiguous. The CDR3 covers 15 residues. The germline gives CDR1 LGHNA, CDR2 YNFKEQ. Trimming stripped 0 bases from V and 4 bases from J, with 11 bases between. CDR3 protein: CASSQERLGADTQYF. For the CDR3, the DNA is TGTGCCAGCAGCCAAGAACGGCTAGGCGCAGATACGCAGTATTTT.

CDR3 amino acids: CASQLAENNEQFF. In DNA, the CDR3 is TGTGCCAGCCAACTAGCGGAGAACAATGAGCAGTTCTTC. The chain is built from TRBV6-5 and TRBJ2-1, with 8 bases lining up with TRBD2. V dropped 8 bases and J dropped 5; count of bases not matched to a gene: 5. CDR1 and CDR2 (germline): MNHEY, SVGAGI. The CDR3 length is 13 residues.

The chain employs TRBV5-1 and TRBJ2-3; the D gene is possibly TRBD2 (6 bases). CDR1 and CDR2 from the germline V gene are SGHRS and YFSETQ. Trimming cost V 4 bases and J 1 base, with 13 bases left between them. The length of the CDR3 is 15 residues. CDR3 bases: TGCGCCAGCAGCGGTGCGGCTAGCGGCACAGATACGCAGTATTTT. Protein product: CASSGAASGTDTQYF.

V and J are TRBV28 and TRBJ1-2; 8 nucleotides agree with TRBD1. This CDR3 region has 13 residues. In germline, CDR1 is MDHEN, CDR2 SYDVKM. J lost 4 bases, V lost 2 bases, and 0 bases had no gene match. This CDR3 reads CASSLQGAYGYTF. CDR3 DNA: TGTGCCAGCAGTTTACAGGGGGCCTATGGCTACACCTTC.

The V and J genes are TRBV10-1 and TRBJ1-5; 9 bases align to TRBD1. J lost 1 base, V lost 10 bases, and 17 bases had no gene match. Germline V gene sequence: CDR1 WNHNN, CDR2 SYGVQD (reference sequence). There are 18 residues in the CDR3. CDR3 DNA: TGCGCCATTGGTCGGACAGGGGTTTCGACCGGAAGCAATCAGCCCCAGCATTTT. This translates into CAIGRTGVSTGSNQPQHF.

The chain joins TRBV6-5 to TRBJ1-5, with 11 bases identical to TRBD1. After removal of 6 bases from V and 3 bases from J, the junction contained 4 bases not matched to a gene. Germline lookup yields CDR1 MNHEY and CDR2 SVGAGI. There are 15 residues in the CDR3. CDR3 amino acids: CASRRDRGNNQPQHF. The CDR3 DNA sequence: TGTGCCAGCAGGAGGGACAGGGGGAACAATCAGCCCCAGCATTTT.

The chain joins TRBV7-2 to TRBJ2-3; D not resolved. The CDR3 contains 13 residues. The germline V gene encodes CDR1 SGHTA and CDR2 FQGNSA. Trimming took 1 base from V and 2 from J, leaving 4 bases between them. The CDR3 loop reads CASSLVFTDTQYF. CDR3 nucleotide sequence: TGTGCCAGCAGCTTAGTCTTCACAGATACGCAGTATTTT.

V gene TRBV28 combines with J gene TRBJ2-5; possibly TRBD2 for D (7 bases). V was cut by 2 bases and J by 5 bases, with 24 bases left in between. There are 18 residues in the CDR3. Germline assignment: CDR1 MDHEN and CDR2 SYDVKM. The CDR3, as DNA: TGTGCCAGCAGTTTAATGGTTGGCGGGGGCCGGGGAGGGGAGACCCAGTACTTC. Its translation: CASSLMVGGGRGGETQYF.

V usage is TRBV27 and J usage is TRBJ1-2; D might be TRBD1 (5 bases). With 1 base removed from V and 3 bases from J, the gap between germline ends came to 9 bases. Germline CDR1 is MNHEY and CDR2 is SMNVEV (reference sequence). The CDR3 contains 14 residues. CDR3 in DNA: TGTGCCAGCAGTTTATGGGGCGGCGACTATGGCTACACCTTC. Its translation is CASSLWGGDYGYTF.

The gene calls are TRBV20-1 and TRBJ2-5; the D is unclear. The V gene lost 3 bases and the J gene lost 4 bases, with 9 bases spanning the gap. The CDR3 spans 12 residues. Germline assignment: CDR1 DFQATT and CDR2 SNEGSKA (reference sequence). The CDR3 DNA follows: TGCAGTGCTAGTTCCGCGCCAGAGACCCAGTACTTC. Its protein product is CSASSAPETQYF.

The chain is built from TRBV9 and TRBJ2-2; maybe TRBD1 (5 bases). This CDR3 has 17 residues. From germline, CDR1 is SGDLS and CDR2 YYNGEE. The V gene lost 0 bases and the J gene lost 1 base, with 13 bases spanning the gap. The CDR3 reads CASSVAWGHLNTGELFF. CDR3 sequence (DNA): TGTGCCAGCAGCGTAGCGTGGGGCCACCTGAACACCGGGGAGCTGTTTTTT.

The CDR3 is CASSEAGAKYSNQPQHF. In DNA, the CDR3 is TGTGCCAGCAGTGAAGCGGGAGCGAAATATAGCAATCAGCCCCAGCATTTT. The chain is built from TRBV6-1 and TRBJ1-5; no clear D. The CDR3 consists of 17 residues. Trimming removed 0 bases from V and 0 bases from J, with 12 bases in between. CDR1 and CDR2 from the germline V gene are MNHNS and SASEGT.

The chain employs TRBV25-1 and TRBJ1-2, with 7 nucleotides matching TRBD1. Per the germline V gene, CDR1 is MGHDK and CDR2 is SYGVNS. The CDR3 sequence is 15 residues long. After removal of 1 base from V and 8 bases from J, the junction contained 10 bases not matched to a gene. The CDR3: CASSESPYRTGGYTF. In DNA form, the CDR3 reads TGTGCCAGCAGTGAATCCCCTTATCGGACAGGAGGCTACACCTTC.

V and J are TRBV7-9 and TRBJ1-3; no firm D call. The CDR3 totals 14 residues. V dropped 8 bases and J dropped 0 bases, with 11 bases sitting between them. Germline CDR1 is SEHNR and CDR2 is FQNEAQ (reference sequence). This CDR3 is CASDRRISGNTIYF. As DNA, the CDR3 is TGTGCCAGCGATCGCAGGATCTCTGGAAACACCATATATTTT.

J is TRBJ1-6 and V is TRBV2; TRBD1 matches at 11 bases. The CDR3 contains 15 residues. J was trimmed by 5 bases and V by 8 bases; bases with no gene match: 5. Germline assignment: CDR1 SNHLY and CDR2 FYNNEI. The CDR3 DNA follows: TGTGCCAGCTCGGGACAGGGGGTGAATAATTCACCCCTCCACTTT. It is translated as CASSGQGVNNSPLHF. The variable domain in full, with the rest retrieved from reference TRBV2 and TRBJ1-6, is EPEVTQTPSHQVTQMGQEVILRCVPISNHLYFYWYRQILGQKVEFLVSFYNNEISEKSEIFDDQFSVERPDGSNFTLKIRSTKLEDSAMYFCASSGQGVNNSPLHFGNGTRLTVT.